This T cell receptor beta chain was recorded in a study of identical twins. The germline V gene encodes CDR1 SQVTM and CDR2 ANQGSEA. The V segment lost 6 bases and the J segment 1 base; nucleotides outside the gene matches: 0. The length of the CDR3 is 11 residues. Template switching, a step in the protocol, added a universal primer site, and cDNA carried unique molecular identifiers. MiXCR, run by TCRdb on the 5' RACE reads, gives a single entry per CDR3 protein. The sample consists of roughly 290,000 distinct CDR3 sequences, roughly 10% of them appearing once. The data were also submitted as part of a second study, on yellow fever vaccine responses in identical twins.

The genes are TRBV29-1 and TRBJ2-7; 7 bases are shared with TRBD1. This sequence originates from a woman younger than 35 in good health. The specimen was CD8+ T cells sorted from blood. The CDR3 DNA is TGCAGCGTGGGACAGTCCTACGAGCAGTACTTC. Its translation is CSVGQSYEQYF.